These 17 T cell receptor beta chains came from one sample sequenced in a study of CD8 T cells in ankylosing spondylitis. General study results and limits: What appeared characteristic of ankylosing spondylitis blood was a TCR beta motif of 7 or 8 highly homologous variants.

Antigen specificity for these receptors is unknown. TCRdb fed the 5' RACE reads into MiXCR, producing one record per CDR3 protein. This table has around 890,000 distinct CDR3 sequences, approximately 10% appearing once. Sequencing was done on a sample of blood, either unsorted or a sorted T cell fraction (not recorded which). The receptors originated from a male donor with ankylosing spondylitis.

This chain links TRBV6-5 with TRBJ1-6; maybe TRBD1 (5 bases). Trimming cost V 0 bases and J 4 bases, with 16 bases left between them. In germline, CDR1 is MNHEY, CDR2 SVGAGI. CDR3 length equals 18 residues. The DNA of the CDR3 is TGTGCCAGCAGTTACTCGGTTGGGGGGGATCCTTATAATTCACCCCTCCACTTT. Translation gives CASSYSVGGDPYNSPLHF.

This clonotype has only a few counts. The chain recombines TRBV5-1 with TRBJ1-1; tentative D call: TRBD1 (5 bases). The CDR3 totals 17 residues. The germline gives CDR1 SGHRS, CDR2 YFSETQ. Trimming removed 3 bases from V and 5 bases from J, with 23 bases in between. The CDR3 nucleotides are TGCGCCAGCAGCTCGGGGGGACCTTTAACCAGAGGTACTGAAGCTTTCTTT. Translation gives CASSSGGPLTRGTEAFF. Using reference TRBV5-1 and TRBJ1-1 for the parts outside the CDR3, the full variable domain is KAGVTQTPRYLIKTRGQQVTLSCSPISGHRSVSWYQQTPGQGLQFLFEYFSETQRNKGNFPGRFSGRQFSNSRSEMNVSTLELGDSALYLCASSSGGPLTRGTEAFFGQGTRLTVV.

The chain combines TRBV5-1 with TRBJ2-3, with 10 bases matching TRBD1. Germline V lookup: CDR1 SGHRS, CDR2 YFSETQ. This CDR3 is built from 15 residues. The trim removed 0 bases at V and 5 bases at J, leaving 3 bases unmatched. The CDR3 coding sequence is TGCGCCAGCAGCTTGGAGGGACAGGGGATAGATACGCAGTATTTT. Translated: CASSLEGQGIDTQYF. Using reference TRBV5-1 and TRBJ2-3 for the parts outside the CDR3, the full variable domain is KAGVTQTPRYLIKTRGQQVTLSCSPISGHRSVSWYQQTPGQGLQFLFEYFSETQRNKGNFPGRFSGRQFSNSRSEMNVSTLELGDSALYLCASSLEGQGIDTQYFGPGTRLTVL.

V gene TRBV5-1 combines with J gene TRBJ1-1; no definite D call. V gave up 0 bases and J gave up 0 bases, with 12 bases separating them. There are 16 residues in the CDR3. Germline assignment: CDR1 SGHRS and CDR2 YFSETQ. The CDR3 nucleotides read TGCGCCAGCAGCTTGGGACCCAAACCCATGAACACTGAAGCTTTCTTT. It is translated as CASSLGPKPMNTEAFF.

The table lists this clonotype with a few counts. CDR3 in amino acids: CASATRGLETQYF. In DNA, the CDR3 is TGTGCCAGCGCTACCAGGGGGCTGGAGACCCAGTACTTC. V is TRBV2 and J is TRBJ2-5, with TRBD1 matching 8 bases. This CDR3 is built from 13 residues. Germline V CDR1 and CDR2: SNHLY, FYNNEI. Losses at the gene ends were 8 bases for V and 5 bases for J; bases not matched to a gene: 7.

The chain employs TRBV29-1 and TRBJ2-5; D unresolved. This CDR3 contains 14 residues. Trimming took off 4 bases at V and 1 base at J, with 13 bases between the two ends. CDR1 is SQVTM, CDR2 ANQGSEA, per germline. The CDR3: CSVGGTYFQETQYF. The CDR3 nucleotides are TGCAGCGTTGGCGGCACCTACTTCCAAGAGACCCAGTACTTC.

This clonotype showed up many times. CDR3 sequence (DNA): TGCAGCGACGGAACGAACTATGGCTACACCTTC. It codes for CSDGTNYGYTF. The chain is built from TRBV29-1 and TRBJ1-2; D not resolved. CDR1 SQVTM and CDR2 ANQGSEA come from the germline V gene. CDR3 length: 11 amino acids. Trimming cost V 7 bases and J 2 bases, with 8 bases left between them.

At least ten counts were recorded for this clonotype. The junction and the germline gene differ at one end; a read error may be behind it. The gene calls are TRBV5-1 and TRBJ2-3; D call uncertain. The length of the CDR3 is 13 residues. Germline V gene lookup returns CDR1 SGHRS and CDR2 YFSETQ. DNA of the CDR3: TGTGCCAGCAGCTTAGGGTCTGGAGATACGCAGTATTTT. This sequence encodes CASSLGSGDTQYF.

V and J are TRBV4-2 and TRBJ1-1, with 9 bases lining up with TRBD1. With V trimmed by 3 bases and J by 6 bases, 5 bases remained unmatched. Germline V CDR1 and CDR2: LGHNA, YNFKEQ. CDR3 length: 14 residues. This chain's CDR3 is CASSHPDRGAEAFF. In nucleotides, the CDR3 is TGTGCCAGCAGCCACCCAGACAGGGGGGCTGAAGCTTTCTTT.

Ten or more counts support this clonotype. The CDR3 loop is CSVRSDRGTEAFF. CDR3 in DNA: TGCAGCGTTAGATCCGACAGGGGCACTGAAGCTTTCTTT. The J gene is TRBJ1-1, the V gene TRBV29-1; 8 nucleotides match TRBD1. The CDR3 is made up of 13 amino acids. Germline V lookup: CDR1 SQVTM, CDR2 ANQGSEA. V was pared by 5 bases and J by 4 bases, with 6 bases of the junction left unmatched.

This clonotype was seen more than once but under ten times. The J gene is TRBJ2-1, the V gene TRBV7-2; 8 bases agree with TRBD2. From germline, CDR1 is SGHTA and CDR2 FQGNSA. This CDR3 spans 12 amino acids. Germline trimming cut 5 bases from V and 13 bases from J; bases unmatched to any gene: 7. The CDR3 DNA follows: TGTGCCAGCAGCCCGGCGGCGGGGGGACAGTTCTTC. Translating it yields CASSPAAGGQFF.

The chain is built from TRBV3-1 and TRBJ1-2; D not certain. Trimming pared 3 bases from V and 4 bases from J, leaving 6 bases between. Germline CDR1 reads LGHDT; CDR2 reads YNNKEL (reference sequence). CDR3 length: 12 residues. The chain's CDR3 is CASSQISYGYTF. CDR3 nucleotides: TGTGCCAGCAGCCAGATTTCCTATGGCTACACCTTC. Full variable domain (outside the CDR3, taken from reference TRBV3-1 and TRBJ1-2): DTAVSQTPKYLVTQMGNDKSIKCEQNLGHDTMYWYKQDSKKFLKIMFSYNNKELIINETVPNRFSPKSPDKAHLNLHINSLELGDSAVYFCASSQISYGYTFGSGTRLTVV.

The chain carries TRBV27 and TRBJ2-7, with D perhaps TRBD1 (6 bases). The V gene's germline CDR1 is MNHEY and CDR2 SMNVEV (reference sequence). The CDR3 is 14 amino acids. V was trimmed by 5 bases and J by 4 bases, leaving 15 bases between them. The CDR3 is CASSKQGPWYEQYF. CDR3 in DNA: TGTGCCAGCAGTAAACAGGGTCCTTGGTACGAGCAGTACTTC.

The sample holds many counts of this clonotype. The V gene is TRBV20-1, the J gene TRBJ2-5, with TRBD1 matching over 7 bases. With 8 bases clipped from V and 6 bases from J, the junction kept 9 bases outside the gene matches. The CDR3 is made up of 12 amino acids. The germline V gene has CDR1 DFQATT and CDR2 SNEGSKA (reference sequence). CDR3 in amino acids: CSSTKGAKTQYF. CDR3 DNA: TGCAGTTCAACAAAGGGGGCAAAGACCCAGTACTTC.

This clonotype was seen more than once but under ten times. The chain has TRBV6-1 and TRBJ1-2; 7 bases map to TRBD1. Per germline, CDR1 MNHNS and CDR2 SASEGT. The trim removed 2 bases at V and 5 bases at J, leaving 8 bases unmatched. This CDR3 spans 15 amino acids. CDR3 in DNA: TGTGCCAGCAGTGAATCGGGAACAGGGGAGTATGGCTACACCTTC. Its translation: CASSESGTGEYGYTF.

This clonotype came up a few times. The chain carries TRBV29-1 and TRBJ2-1, with a possible D match to TRBD2 (6 bases). The CDR3 has 10 residues. CDR1 and CDR2 (germline): SQVTM, ANQGSEA. V was clipped by 6 bases and J by 12 bases, with 12 bases between them. CDR3 residues: CSVKDGGQFF. The CDR3 DNA follows: TGCAGCGTGAAGGACGGGGGGCAGTTCTTC.

In this sample, this clonotype turned up many times. The gene calls are TRBV6-1 and TRBJ1-1; D unresolved. The V end lost 0 bases, the J end lost 0 bases, and 11 bases lay between the germline ends. CDR3 length: 16 residues. The germline V gene encodes CDR1 MNHNS and CDR2 SASEGT. CDR3 region: CASSEALHIMNTEAFF. CDR3 DNA sequence: TGTGCCAGCAGTGAAGCGCTACACATCATGAACACTGAAGCTTTCTTT.